The entry below gives a single TCR beta chain sequence along with its context. Its specificity is unknown. RNA was isolated and reverse transcribed to cDNA, the sequencing template. Method: immunoSEQ multiplex PCR; TCRdb's copy keeps in-frame clones and lacks some. Of 200,000 to 250,000 clones in the sample, more than 60% were seen once. This sample is drawn from a study of CD8+ T cells in alopecia areata. Study-level information: Patients received oral tofacitinib, 5 to 10 mg twice daily, for moderate-to-severe alopecia areata. Study conclusions and caveats: For patients receiving tofacitinib, scalp clonality and expanded CD8+ clones among the top 100 significantly decreased.

The sample's treatment: oral pan-JAK inhibitor, 5-10 mg twice daily. Individuals with alopecia areata gave both lesional scalp punch biopsies and peripheral blood for collection. From PBMCs, CD4+ and CD8+ T cells were sorted. Germline-derived CDR1 and CDR2 are SGHTA and FQGNSA. The V gene lost 1 base and the J gene lost 5 bases, with 11 bases spanning the gap. The CDR3 totals 14 residues. The sample here was CD4+ T cells sorted from blood, taken around week 44, from a patient treated with tofacitinib. The rearrangement joins TRBV7-2 to TRBJ1-2; D is uncertain. This TCR came from a human donor with alopecia areata. This CDR3 reads CASSLGRARYGYTF. In nucleotides, the CDR3 is TGTGCCAGCAGCTTAGGGAGGGCGAGGTATGGCTACACCTTC.